Listed below are T cell receptor beta chains from one sample, sequenced in a study of regulatory T cells in long-lasting Graves disease. TCRdb analysed the multiplex PCR reads with MiXCR anew, one entry per CDR3 protein. The sample records hundreds of thousands of distinct CDR3 sequences, around 15% being singletons. This sample also appeared in a second study, on T cells in Graves' hyperthyroidism and ophthalmopathy.

The sequenced sample was peripheral blood mononuclear cells (PBMCs), obtained at new diagnosis, from a patient treated with antithyroid drugs. These receptors were collected from a man aged 18 to 35 with Graves disease. Each CDR3 is given with its conserved first and last residue. D genes are given only for firm matches. Size tells how often a clone was seen (once, few, many) or the class of an expanded clone, and some rows leave it out.

size	V	J	D	DNA	CDR3
many	TRBV11-3	TRBJ2-1	TRBD1	TGTGCCAGCAGCCCGGGGACAGAATACAATGAGCAGTTCTTC	CASSPGTEYNEQFF
few	TRBV7-9	TRBJ2-7	NA	TGTGCCAGCAGCTTAGATGGGAGCAGCGGGTACGAGCAGTACTTC	CASSLDGSSGYEQYF
few	TRBV11-3	TRBJ2-1	TRBD2	TGTGCCAGCAGCCTAAGATTTGGCCGCACGCTAGCGGGAGGAGGGGAGCAGTTCTTC	CASSLRFGRTLAGGGEQFF
NA	TRBV7-9	TRBJ2-3	TRBD2	TGTGCCGGCTCGCTCAAAATAGCGGGAGAGGGGGTGGATACGCAGTATTTT	CAGSLKIAGEGVDTQYF
few	TRBV10-2	TRBJ2-3	TRBD2	TGCGCCAGCAGTGGTGTTGGGACTACCAGCACAGATACGCAGTATTTT	CASSGVGTTSTDTQYF
many	TRBV20-1	TRBJ2-1	TRBD2	TGCAGTGCTAGTACCCCAGCGGGGACCTACAATGAGCAGTTCTTC	CSASTPAGTYNEQFF
NA	TRBV11-2	TRBJ2-1	TRBD2	TGTGCCAGCAGCTTAGCAGCTAGCGGGAGTCACCCAGTAGAGCAGTTCTTC	CASSLAASGSHPVEQFF
NA	TRBV12-3/TRBV12-4	TRBJ2-5	NA	TGTGCCAGCAGTCTGACTAGAGCTGAGACCCAGTACTTC	CASSLTRAETQYF
many	TRBV20-1	TRBJ2-3	NA	TGCAGTGCTATTGGACCGGGAAACACAGATACGCAGTATTTT	CSAIGPGNTDTQYF
few	TRBV6-1	TRBJ2-7	NA	TGTGCCAGCAGCCCAATTCGACGAGAGATTTCCTACGAGCAGTACTTC	CASSPIRREISYEQYF
NA	TRBV9	TRBJ2-6	NA	TGTGCCAGCAGCGTAGCGGGAATCCCCTCTGGGGCCAACGTCCTGACTTTC	CASSVAGIPSGANVLTF
NA	TRBV14	TRBJ2-7	NA	TGTGCCAGCAGCCAAGTCGGGACTTACTACGAGCAGTACTTC	CASSQVGTYYEQYF
many	TRBV6-2/TRBV6-3	TRBJ1-1	NA	TGTGCCAGCAGTTACCTGGCGGGTGGACGAAACCTCCATGAAGCTTTCTTT	CASSYLAGGRNLHEAFF
NA	TRBV30	TRBJ2-7	NA	TGTGCCTGGAGGGAACCGGGACACAAGTCCTACGAGCAGTACTTC	CAWREPGHKSYEQYF
NA	TRBV5-1	TRBJ2-1	TRBD1	TGCGCCAGCAGCTGGGACAGAGAAAATGAGCAGTTCTTC	CASSWDRENEQFF
few	TRBV20-1	TRBJ2-1	TRBD2	TGCAGTGCTAGAGATCGGACTAGCGGGAGGTGGAATGAGCAGTTCTTC	CSARDRTSGRWNEQFF
many	TRBV30	TRBJ2-5	NA	TGTGCCTGGAGTGTTGCCAGGGAACAAGAGACCCAGTACTTC	CAWSVAREQETQYF
NA	TRBV10-1	TRBJ1-5	TRBD1	TGCGCCAGCAGTGATGGGACAGGGGGCCGATTGTGGCAGCCCCAGCATTTT	CASSDGTGGRLWQPQHF
once	TRBV27	TRBJ2-3	TRBD2	TGTGCCAGCAGTTCGGGACTAGCGGCATATACAGATACGCAGTATTTT	CASSSGLAAYTDTQYF
many	TRBV5-1	TRBJ2-3	NA	TGCGCCAGCAGCCTCGGGGAGATCGCGCAGTATTTT	CASSLGEIAQYF
NA	TRBV18	TRBJ1-1	NA	TGTGCCAGCTTCCCGGGCACCCGTATGAACACTGAAGCTTTCTTT	CASFPGTRMNTEAFF
many	TRBV29-1	TRBJ1-1	NA	TGCAGCGTTGAGCGGGGGGTCACTGAAGCTTTCTTT	CSVERGVTEAFF
NA	TRBV6-2/TRBV6-3	TRBJ2-3	NA	TGTGCCAGCAGTTACCTCCGGAATGAGCAGTATTTT	CASSYLRNEQYF
few	TRBV5-8	TRBJ1-5	NA	TGTGCCAGCAGCCCGATGGGGCATAGCAATCAGCCCCAGCATTTT	CASSPMGHSNQPQHF
NA	TRBV12-3/TRBV12-4	TRBJ2-6	NA	TGTGCCAGCAGTTTGGGTGCCGGGGCCAACGTCCTGACTTTC	CASSLGAGANVLTF
many	TRBV5-1	TRBJ2-7	TRBD1	TGCGCCAGTCGGGACAGGGAACTTTCCTACGAGCAGTACTTC	CASRDRELSYEQYF